This T cell receptor beta chain was sequenced during a study of blood T cell repertoires in COVID-19. Clones were read by immunoSEQ multiplex PCR, and TCRdb kept only the in-frame ones, dropping some. The sample holds about 180,000 clones, over 75% seen once. V gave up 5 bases and J gave up 1 base; unmatched junction bases: 1. Germline assignment: CDR1 SGHAT and CDR2 FQNNGV. The CDR3 totals 13 residues. This clone was picked up many times. Sequencing was performed on PBMCs or T cells enriched from blood (not recorded which). This chain links TRBV11-2 with TRBJ1-1, with 7 bases that match TRBD1. The source is a woman in her late teens or twenties who had recovered from COVID-19. CDR3 loop: CASSGDRNTEAFF. As DNA, the CDR3 is TGTGCCAGCAGCGGGGACAGGAACACTGAAGCTTTCTTT.